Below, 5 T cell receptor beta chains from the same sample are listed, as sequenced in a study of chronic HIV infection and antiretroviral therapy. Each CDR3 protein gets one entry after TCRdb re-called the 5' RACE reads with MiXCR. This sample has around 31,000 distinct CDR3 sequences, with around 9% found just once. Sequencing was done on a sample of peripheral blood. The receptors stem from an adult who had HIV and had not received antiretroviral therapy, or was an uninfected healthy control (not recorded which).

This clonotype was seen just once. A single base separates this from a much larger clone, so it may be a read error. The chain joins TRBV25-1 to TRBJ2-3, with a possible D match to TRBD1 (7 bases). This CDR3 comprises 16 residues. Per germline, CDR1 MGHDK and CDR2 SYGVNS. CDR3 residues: CASGEPEGAEADTQYF. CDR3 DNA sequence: TGTGCCAGCGGTGAACCGGAGGGGGCCGAGGCAGATACGCAGTATTTT. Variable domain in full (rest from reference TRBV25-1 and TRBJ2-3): EADIYQTPRYLVIGTGKKITLECSQTMGHDKMYWYQQDPGMELHLIHYSYGVNSTEKGDLSSESTVSRIRTEHFPLTLESARPSHTSQYLCASGEPEGAEADTQYFGPGTRLTVL.

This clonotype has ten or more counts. The CDR3: CASSQSPSGGSGNEQYF. CDR3 DNA: TGCGCCAGCAGCCAAAGCCCTTCAGGGGGCTCGGGCAACGAGCAGTACTTC. The rearrangement uses TRBV5-1 and TRBJ2-7; TRBD1 aligns across 8 bases. J was trimmed by 5 bases and V by 4 bases; bases with no gene match: 17. Germline values: CDR1 SGHRS, CDR2 YFSETQ. This CDR3 has 17 residues.

Here the CDR3 DNA reads TGTGCCAGCACGGACGGCTATGGCTACACCTTC. Translating gives CASTDGYGYTF. The chain joins TRBV25-1 to TRBJ1-2; no clear D gene. Deletions cut 7 bases from V and 4 bases from J, with 7 bases between. Germline V gene sequence: CDR1 MGHDK, CDR2 SYGVNS. This CDR3 is built from 11 residues.

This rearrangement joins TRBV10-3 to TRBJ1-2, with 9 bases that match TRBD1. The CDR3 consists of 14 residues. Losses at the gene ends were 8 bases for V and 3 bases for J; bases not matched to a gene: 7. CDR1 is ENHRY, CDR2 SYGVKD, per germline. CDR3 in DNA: TGTGCCATCGGGAACCGGGACAGGGACTATGGCTACACCTTC. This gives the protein CAIGNRDRDYGYTF.

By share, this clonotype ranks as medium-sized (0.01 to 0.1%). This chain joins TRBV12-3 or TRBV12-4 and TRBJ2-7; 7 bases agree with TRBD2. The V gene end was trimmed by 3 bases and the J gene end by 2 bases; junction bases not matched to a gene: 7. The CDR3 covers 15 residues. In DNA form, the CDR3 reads TGTGCCAGCAGTTTCCAGCGGGACCCGGCCTACGAGCAGTACTTC. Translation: CASSFQRDPAYEQYF.